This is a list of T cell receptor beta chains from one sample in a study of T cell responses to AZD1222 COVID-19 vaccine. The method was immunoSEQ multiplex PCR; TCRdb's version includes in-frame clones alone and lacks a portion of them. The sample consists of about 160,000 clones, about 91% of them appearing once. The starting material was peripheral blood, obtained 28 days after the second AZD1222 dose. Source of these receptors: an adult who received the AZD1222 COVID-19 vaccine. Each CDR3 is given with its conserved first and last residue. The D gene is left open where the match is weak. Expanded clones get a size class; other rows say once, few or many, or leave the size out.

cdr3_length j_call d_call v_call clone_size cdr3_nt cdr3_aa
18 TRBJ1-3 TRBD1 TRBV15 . TGTGCCACCAGCAGGATCGTAGGGGGCCCAAGCTCTGGAAACACCATATATTTT CATSRIVGGPSSGNTIYF
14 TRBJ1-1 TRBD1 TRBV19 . TGTGCCAGTAGTATAACAGGGGACAACACTGAAGCTTTCTTT CASSITGDNTEAFF
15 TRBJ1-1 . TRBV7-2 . TGTGCCAGCAGCTTAGCTGGGGGGCGGGACACTGAAGCTTTCTTT CASSLAGGRDTEAFF
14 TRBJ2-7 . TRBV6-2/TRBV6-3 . TGTGCCAGCAGTTGGGGACGGGGCCGATACGAGCAGTACTTC CASSWGRGRYEQYF
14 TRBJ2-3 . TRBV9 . TGTGCCAGCAGCGTAGGAATGGGCACAGATACGCAGTATTTT CASSVGMGTDTQYF
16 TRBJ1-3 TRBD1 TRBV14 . TGTGCCAGCAGCCAAGGTCAGGGGGCGGCTGGAAACACCATATATTTT CASSQGQGAAGNTIYF
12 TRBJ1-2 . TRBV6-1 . TGTGCCAGCAGTGATGGGGGGCTTGGCTACACCTTC CASSDGGLGYTF
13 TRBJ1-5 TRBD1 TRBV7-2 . TGTGCCAGCAGGCTTCCAGGGGGTCAGCCCCAGCATTTT CASRLPGGQPQHF
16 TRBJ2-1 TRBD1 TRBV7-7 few TGTGCTAGCAGCTTAGGGACAGGGGGCTCCTACAATGAGCAGTTCTTC CASSLGTGGSYNEQFF
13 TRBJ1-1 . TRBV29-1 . TGCAGCGTTCGGGAACAGATGGACACTGAAGCTTTCTTT CSVREQMDTEAFF
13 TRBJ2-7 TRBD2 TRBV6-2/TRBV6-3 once TGTGCCAGCAGTCTAGGACTAGCGGGCGAGCAGTACTTC CASSLGLAGEQYF
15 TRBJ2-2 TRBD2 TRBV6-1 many TGTGCCAGCAGTGGAGCGGGAGGCGGGTCCGGGGAGCTGTTTTTT CASSGAGGGSGELFF
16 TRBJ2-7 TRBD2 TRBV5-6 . TGTGCCAGCAGCTTGGTAGGACTAGCGGGATCCTACGAGCAGTACTTC CASSLVGLAGSYEQYF
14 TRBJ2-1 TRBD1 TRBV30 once TGTGCCTGGAGTGTTCAGGGGGCTTACAATGAGCAGTTCTTC CAWSVQGAYNEQFF
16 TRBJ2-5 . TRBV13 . TGTGCCAGCAGCTTAGAAGGGGTTGGGGTGCAAGAGACCCAGTACTTC CASSLEGVGVQETQYF
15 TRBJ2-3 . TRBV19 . TGTGCCAGTAGTATATCAGGAGATTACACAGATACGCAGTATTTT CASSISGDYTDTQYF
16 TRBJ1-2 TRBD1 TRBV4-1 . TGCGCTAGCAGCCGAGGACAGGGGGTGGGTACGGATGGCTACACCTTC CASSRGQGVGTDGYTF